This T cell receptor beta chain was captured in a study of circulating CD8 cells and anti-PD-1 response in melanoma. Overall study context: Anti-PD-1 was first-line therapy for about 50% of the 13 patients.

Live CD3+CD8+TCRalphabeta+ cells were sorted into four subsets by PD-1 and/or TIGIT. Using around 14 ng of total RNA, TCR libraries were made with the QIAseq Immune Repertoire TCR panel. Using its own MiXCR run on the reads, TCRdb lists one record per CDR3 protein. Of fewer than 800 distinct CDR3 sequences listed, around 13% were seen once; the top ten hold approximately 52%. A word on this clonotype: Antigen: not known. This clone may be a read error of a much larger clone one base away.

Study observations and caveats: Previously treated and treatment-naive patients were pooled together. DNEG was most diverse; TIGIT repertoires were least diverse.

The CDR3 covers 13 residues. CDR1 and CDR2 (germline): MNHEY, SMNVEV (reference sequence). The sequence derives from a human donor with melanoma. The chain has TRBV27 and TRBJ2-7; 11 bases are shared with TRBD2. The sample here was CD8+ T cells from PBMCs, taken at baseline or after one month of anti-PD-1 therapy (not recorded which). Here the CDR3 reads CASSPGTSGYQHF. As DNA, the CDR3 is TGTGCCAGCAGTCCCGGGACTAGCGGATATCAGCACTTC.